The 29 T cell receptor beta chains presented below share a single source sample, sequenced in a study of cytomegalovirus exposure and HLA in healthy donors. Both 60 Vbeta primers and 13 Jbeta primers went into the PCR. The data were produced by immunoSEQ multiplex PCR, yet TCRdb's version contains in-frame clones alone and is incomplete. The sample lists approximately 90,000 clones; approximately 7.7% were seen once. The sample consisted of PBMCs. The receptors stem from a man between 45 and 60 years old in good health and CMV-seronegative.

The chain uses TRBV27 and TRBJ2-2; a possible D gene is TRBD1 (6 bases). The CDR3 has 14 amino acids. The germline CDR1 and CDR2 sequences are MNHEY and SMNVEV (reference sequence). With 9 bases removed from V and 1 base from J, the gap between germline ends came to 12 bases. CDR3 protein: CARDPGQNTGELFF. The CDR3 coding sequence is TGTGCCAGAGATCCGGGACAGAACACCGGGGAGCTGTTTTTT.

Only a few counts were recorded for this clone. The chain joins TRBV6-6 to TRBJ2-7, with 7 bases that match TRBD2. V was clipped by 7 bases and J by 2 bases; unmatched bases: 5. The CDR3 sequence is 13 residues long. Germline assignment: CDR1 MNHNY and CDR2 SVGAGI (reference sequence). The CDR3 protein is CASTSAGPYEQYF. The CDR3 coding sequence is TGTGCCAGCACCTCAGCGGGACCCTACGAGCAGTACTTC.

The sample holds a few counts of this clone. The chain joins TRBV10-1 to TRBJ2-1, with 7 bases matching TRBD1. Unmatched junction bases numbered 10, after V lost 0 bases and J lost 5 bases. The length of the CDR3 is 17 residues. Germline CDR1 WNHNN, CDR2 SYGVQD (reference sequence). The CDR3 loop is CASSESPPGTVNNEQFF. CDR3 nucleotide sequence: TGCGCCAGCAGTGAGTCTCCACCCGGGACAGTCAACAATGAGCAGTTCTTC.

CDR3 DNA: TGTGCCAGCAGACTGACGGCGGGAGTTTCGGGGAATGAGCAGTTCTTC. Translating it yields CASRLTAGVSGNEQFF. V gene TRBV28 combines with J gene TRBJ2-1; TRBD2 agrees at 7 bases. Germline lookup yields CDR1 MDHEN and CDR2 SYDVKM. The ends lost 6 bases at V and 7 bases at J; junction bases unmatched: 15. The CDR3 spans 16 residues.

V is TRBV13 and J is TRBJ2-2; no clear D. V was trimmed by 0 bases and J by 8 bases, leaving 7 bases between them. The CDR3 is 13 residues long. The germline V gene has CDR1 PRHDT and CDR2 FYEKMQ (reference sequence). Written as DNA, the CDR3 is TGTGCCAGCAGCTTAGGCCGCCAGGGGGAGCTGTTTTTT. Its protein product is CASSLGRQGELFF.

CDR3: CASSVGTGGPYEQYF. In DNA form, the CDR3 reads TGTGCCAGCAGCGTAGGGACAGGGGGGCCCTACGAGCAGTACTTC. The chain recombines TRBV9 with TRBJ2-7, with 10 positions matching TRBD1. This CDR3 is 15 amino acids long. Trimming took 0 bases from V and 2 from J; bases not matched to a gene: 2. Per the germline V gene, CDR1 is SGDLS and CDR2 is YYNGEE.

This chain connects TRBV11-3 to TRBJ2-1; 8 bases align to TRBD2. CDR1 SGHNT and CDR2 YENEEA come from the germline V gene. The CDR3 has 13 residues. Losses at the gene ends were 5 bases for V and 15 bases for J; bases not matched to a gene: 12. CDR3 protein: CASSPGLEKKRFF. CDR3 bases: TGTGCCAGCAGCCCGGGACTAGAGAAAAAACGGTTCTTC. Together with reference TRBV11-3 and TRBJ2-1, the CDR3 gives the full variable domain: EAGVVQSPRYKIIEKKQPVAFWCNPISGHNTLYWYLQNLGQGPELLIRYENEEAVDDSQLPKDRFSAERLKGVDSTLKIQPAELGDSAVYLCASSPGLEKKRFFGPGTRLTVL.

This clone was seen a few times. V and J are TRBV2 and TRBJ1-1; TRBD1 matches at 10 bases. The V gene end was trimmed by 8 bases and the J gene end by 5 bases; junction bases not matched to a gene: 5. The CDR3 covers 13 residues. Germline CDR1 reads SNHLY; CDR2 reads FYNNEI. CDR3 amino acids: CASHGTGVTEAFF. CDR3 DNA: TGTGCCAGCCACGGGACAGGGGTGACTGAAGCTTTCTTT.

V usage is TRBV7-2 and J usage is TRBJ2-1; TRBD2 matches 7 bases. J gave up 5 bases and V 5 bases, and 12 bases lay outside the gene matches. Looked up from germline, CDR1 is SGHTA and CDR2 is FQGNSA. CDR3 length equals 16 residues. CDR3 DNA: TGTGCCAGCAGCCCTACGGGAGGACTTCTTAACAATGAGCAGTTCTTC. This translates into CASSPTGGLLNNEQFF.

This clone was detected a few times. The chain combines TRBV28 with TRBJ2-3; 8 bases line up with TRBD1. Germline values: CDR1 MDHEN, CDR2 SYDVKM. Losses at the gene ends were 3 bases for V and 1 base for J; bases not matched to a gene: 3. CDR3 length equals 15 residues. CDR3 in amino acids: CASSFGQGGTDTQYF. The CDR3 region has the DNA TGTGCCAGCAGTTTCGGACAGGGTGGCACAGATACGCAGTATTTT.

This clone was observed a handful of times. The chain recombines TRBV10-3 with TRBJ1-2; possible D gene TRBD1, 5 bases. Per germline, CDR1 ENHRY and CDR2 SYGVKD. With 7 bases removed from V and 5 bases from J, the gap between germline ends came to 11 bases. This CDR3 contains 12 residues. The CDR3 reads CAITDSDYGYTF. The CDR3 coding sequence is TGTGCCATCACTGACAGCGATTATGGCTACACCTTC.

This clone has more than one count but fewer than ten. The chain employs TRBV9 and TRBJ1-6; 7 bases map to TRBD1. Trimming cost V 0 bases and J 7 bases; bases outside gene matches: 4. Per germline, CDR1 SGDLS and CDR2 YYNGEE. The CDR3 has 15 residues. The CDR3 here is CASSVEGQENSPLHF. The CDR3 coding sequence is TGTGCCAGCAGCGTAGAAGGACAGGAAAATTCACCCCTCCACTTT. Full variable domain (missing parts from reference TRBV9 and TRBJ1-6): DSGVTQTPKHLITATGQRVTLRCSPRSGDLSVYWYQQSLDQGLQFLIQYYNGEERAKGNILERFSAQQFPDLHSELNLSSLELGDSALYFCASSVEGQENSPLHFGNGTRLTVT.

The CDR3 DNA reads TGTGCCAGCAGCCGACAGGGGTCGGACACCGGGGAGCTGTTTTTT. Protein: CASSRQGSDTGELFF. This chain joins TRBV11-3 and TRBJ2-2, with 8 bases identical to TRBD1. CDR3 length: 15 amino acids. Trimming took 5 bases from V and 3 from J; bases not matched to a gene: 5. Germline loops: CDR1 SGHNT, CDR2 YENEEA. Looking up the rest from reference TRBV11-3 and TRBJ2-2 gives the full variable domain: EAGVVQSPRYKIIEKKQPVAFWCNPISGHNTLYWYLQNLGQGPELLIRYENEEAVDDSQLPKDRFSAERLKGVDSTLKIQPAELGDSAVYLCASSRQGSDTGELFFGEGSRLTVL.

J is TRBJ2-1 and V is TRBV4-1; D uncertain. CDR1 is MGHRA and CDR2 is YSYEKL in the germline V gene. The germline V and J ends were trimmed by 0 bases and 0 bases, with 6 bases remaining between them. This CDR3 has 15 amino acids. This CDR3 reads CASSQDASSYNEQFF. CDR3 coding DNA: TGCGCCAGCAGCCAAGACGCCAGCTCCTACAATGAGCAGTTCTTC.

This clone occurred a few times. In DNA form, the CDR3 reads TGTGCCAGCAATCAACAGGGGGCGAGGTACGAGCAGTACTTC. Translating gives CASNQQGARYEQYF. The rearrangement uses TRBV6-5 and TRBJ2-5; 9 positions match TRBD1. The end of the DNA is better explained by TRBJ2-7, so the J call may be wrong. The CDR3 runs 14 residues. Per the germline V gene, CDR1 is MNHEY and CDR2 is SVGAGI.

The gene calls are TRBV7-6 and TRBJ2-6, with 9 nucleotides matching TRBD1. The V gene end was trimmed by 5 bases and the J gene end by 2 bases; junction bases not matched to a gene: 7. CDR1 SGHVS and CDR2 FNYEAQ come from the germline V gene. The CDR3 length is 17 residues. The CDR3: CASSERQGDAGANVLTF. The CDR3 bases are TGTGCCAGCAGCGAACGACAGGGGGATGCTGGGGCCAACGTCCTGACTTTC. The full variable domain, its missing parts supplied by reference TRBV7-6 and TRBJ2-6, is GAGVSQSPRYKVTKRGQDVALRCDPISGHVSLYWYRQALGQGPEFLTYFNYEAQQDKSGLPNDRFSAERPEGSISTLTIQRTEQRDSAMYRCASSERQGDAGANVLTFGAGSRLTVL.

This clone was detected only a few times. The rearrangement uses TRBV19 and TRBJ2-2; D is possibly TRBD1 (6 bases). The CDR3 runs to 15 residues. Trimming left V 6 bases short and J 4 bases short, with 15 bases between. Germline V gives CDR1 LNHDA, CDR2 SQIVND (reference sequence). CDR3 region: CASRPGTKITGELFF. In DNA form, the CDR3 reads TGTGCCAGTAGGCCCGGGACAAAGATCACCGGGGAGCTGTTTTTT.

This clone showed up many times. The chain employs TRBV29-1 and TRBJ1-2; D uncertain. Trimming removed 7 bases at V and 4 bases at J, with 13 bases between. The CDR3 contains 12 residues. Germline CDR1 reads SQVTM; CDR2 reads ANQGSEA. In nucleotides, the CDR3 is TGCAGCGGCTATTACGATTCCTATGGCTACACCTTC. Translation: CSGYYDSYGYTF.

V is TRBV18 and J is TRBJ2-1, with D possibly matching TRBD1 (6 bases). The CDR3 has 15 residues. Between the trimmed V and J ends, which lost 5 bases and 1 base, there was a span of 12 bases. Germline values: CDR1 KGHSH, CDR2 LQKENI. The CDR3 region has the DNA TGTGCCAGCTCAAGACAGGCCCTATCCTACAATGAGCAGTTCTTC. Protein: CASSRQALSYNEQFF.

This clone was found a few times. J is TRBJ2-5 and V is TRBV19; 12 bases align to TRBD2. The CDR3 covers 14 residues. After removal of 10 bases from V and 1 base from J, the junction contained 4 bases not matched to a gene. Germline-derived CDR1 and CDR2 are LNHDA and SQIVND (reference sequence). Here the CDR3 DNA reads TGTGCCACCCGACTAGCGGGGGCCCAAGAGACCCAGTACTTC. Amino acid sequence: CATRLAGAQETQYF.

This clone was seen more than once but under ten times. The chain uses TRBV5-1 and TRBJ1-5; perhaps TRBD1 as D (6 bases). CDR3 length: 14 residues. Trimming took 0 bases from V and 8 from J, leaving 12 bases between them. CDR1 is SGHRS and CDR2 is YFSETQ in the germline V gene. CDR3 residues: CASSLEGRGEPQHF. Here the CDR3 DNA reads TGCGCCAGCAGCTTGGAGGGCAGGGGTGAGCCCCAGCATTTT.

The chain's CDR3 is CASSLVSSTTGVEKLFF. The CDR3 DNA is TGTGCCAGCAGCTTGGTTTCTTCCACGACAGGGGTTGAAAAACTGTTTTTT. The chain joins TRBV11-3 to TRBJ1-4; 8 bases align to TRBD1. CDR3 length: 17 amino acids. Germline CDR1 SGHNT, CDR2 YENEEA. Trimming cost V 3 bases and J 7 bases; bases outside gene matches: 13.

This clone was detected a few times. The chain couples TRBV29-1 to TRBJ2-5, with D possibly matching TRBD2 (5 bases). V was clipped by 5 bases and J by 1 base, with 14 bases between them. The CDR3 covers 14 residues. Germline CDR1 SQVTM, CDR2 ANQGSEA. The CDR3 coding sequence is TGCAGCGTTTCCGGTCGGAGCGGCCAAGAGACCCAGTACTTC. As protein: CSVSGRSGQETQYF.

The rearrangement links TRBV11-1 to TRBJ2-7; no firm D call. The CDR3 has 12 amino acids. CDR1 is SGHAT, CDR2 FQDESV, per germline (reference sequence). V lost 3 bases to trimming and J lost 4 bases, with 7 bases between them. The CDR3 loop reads CASSFLVYEQYF. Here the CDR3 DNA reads TGTGCCAGCAGCTTTTTAGTATACGAGCAGTACTTC. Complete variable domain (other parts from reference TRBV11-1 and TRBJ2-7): EAEVAQSPRYKITEKSQAVAFWCDPISGHATLYWYRQILGQGPELLVQFQDESVVDDSQLPKDRFSAERLKGVDSTLKIQPAELGDSAMYLCASSFLVYEQYFGPGTRLTVT.

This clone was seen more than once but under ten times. Here the CDR3 DNA reads TGTGCCAGCAGTCCACAGGGATTCTATGGCTACACCTTC. It translates to CASSPQGFYGYTF. J is TRBJ1-2 and V is TRBV6-5, with D perhaps matching TRBD1 (6 bases). The germline V gene has CDR1 MNHEY and CDR2 SVGAGI. The CDR3 covers 13 residues. V was pared by 5 bases and J by 4 bases, with 11 bases between.

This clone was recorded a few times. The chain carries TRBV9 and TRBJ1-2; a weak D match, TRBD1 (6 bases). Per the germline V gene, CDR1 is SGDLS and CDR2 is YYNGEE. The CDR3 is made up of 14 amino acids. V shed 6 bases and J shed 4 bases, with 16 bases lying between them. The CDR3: CASTTGGTPYGYTF. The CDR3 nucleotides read TGTGCCAGCACCACGGGGGGGACACCCTATGGCTACACCTTC.

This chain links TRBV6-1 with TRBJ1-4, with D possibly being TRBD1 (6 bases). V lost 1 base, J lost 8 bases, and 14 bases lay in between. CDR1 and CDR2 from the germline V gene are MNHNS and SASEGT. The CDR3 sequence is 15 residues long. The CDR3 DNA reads TGTGCCAGCAGTGAAGGTGACAGGATCGGAGAAAAACTGTTTTTT. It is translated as CASSEGDRIGEKLFF.

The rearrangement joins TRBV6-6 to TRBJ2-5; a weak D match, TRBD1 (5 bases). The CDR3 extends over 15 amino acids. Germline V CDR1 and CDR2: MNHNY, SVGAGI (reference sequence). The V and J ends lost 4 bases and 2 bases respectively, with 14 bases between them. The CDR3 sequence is CASSSPTVLQETQYF. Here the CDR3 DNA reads TGTGCCAGCAGTTCCCCGACAGTCCTACAAGAGACCCAGTACTTC.

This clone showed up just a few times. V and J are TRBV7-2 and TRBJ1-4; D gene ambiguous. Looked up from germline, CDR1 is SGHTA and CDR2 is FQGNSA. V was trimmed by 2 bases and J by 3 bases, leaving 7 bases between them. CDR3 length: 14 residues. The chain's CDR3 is CASSLRRPNEKLFF. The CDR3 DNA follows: TGTGCCAGCAGCTTACGGAGGCCTAATGAAAAACTGTTTTTT. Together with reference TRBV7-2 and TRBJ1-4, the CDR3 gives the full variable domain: GAGVSQSPSNKVTEKGKDVELRCDPISGHTALYWYRQSLGQGLEFLIYFQGNSAPDKSGLPSDRFSAERTGGSVSTLTIQRTQQEDSAVYLCASSLRRPNEKLFFGSGTQLSVL.